These 30 T cell receptor beta chains were all obtained from the same sample, sequenced in a study of identical twins. TCRdb reprocessed the 5' RACE reads with MiXCR, giving one entry per CDR3 protein. The table has around 370,000 distinct CDR3 sequences, roughly 9% seen once; the top ten hold about 9.1%. Sequenced: naive T cells sorted from blood. These receptors all come from a woman between 50 and 59 years old in good health.

This clonotype was counted a few times. The rearrangement links TRBV5-1 to TRBJ2-3; 10 bases fit TRBD1. The J segment lost 6 bases and the V segment lost 5 bases, leaving 9 bases of the junction unmatched. Looked up from germline, CDR1 is SGHRS and CDR2 is YFSETQ. The CDR3 spans 15 residues. The CDR3 sequence is CASRPGTGEWDTQYF. The CDR3 DNA sequence: TGCGCCAGCAGACCCGGGACAGGGGAGTGGGATACGCAGTATTTT. The full variable domain, completed using reference TRBV5-1 and TRBJ2-3, is KAGVTQTPRYLIKTRGQQVTLSCSPISGHRSVSWYQQTPGQGLQFLFEYFSETQRNKGNFPGRFSGRQFSNSRSEMNVSTLELGDSALYLCASRPGTGEWDTQYFGPGTRLTVL.

Ten or more counts support this clonotype. The V gene is TRBV12-3 or TRBV12-4, the J gene TRBJ2-1, with 9 bases matching TRBD1. V lost 6 bases and J lost 8; bases outside the gene matches: 14. The CDR3 sequence is 16 residues long. This chain's CDR3 is CASSPRTGAIYDEQFF. CDR3 nucleotides: TGTGCCAGCAGCCCTCGGACAGGGGCGATCTATGATGAGCAGTTCTTC.

This clonotype was detected only a few times. The chain links TRBV5-1 to TRBJ2-5; no definite D call. The CDR3 totals 14 residues. Germline CDR1 SGHRS, CDR2 YFSETQ. Deletions cut 4 bases from V and 1 base from J, with 11 bases between. CDR3 loop: CASSRAQSQETQYF. CDR3 DNA sequence: TGCGCCAGCAGCCGCGCCCAGAGCCAAGAGACCCAGTACTTC. Using reference TRBV5-1 and TRBJ2-5 for the parts outside the CDR3, the full variable domain is KAGVTQTPRYLIKTRGQQVTLSCSPISGHRSVSWYQQTPGQGLQFLFEYFSETQRNKGNFPGRFSGRQFSNSRSEMNVSTLELGDSALYLCASSRAQSQETQYFGPGTRLLVL.

This clonotype occurred many times. The gene calls are TRBV5-1 and TRBJ2-3, with 10 nucleotides matching TRBD2. With V trimmed by 1 base and J by 3 bases, 5 bases remained unmatched. The germline V gene encodes CDR1 SGHRS and CDR2 YFSETQ. The CDR3 has 16 amino acids. The CDR3 DNA reads TGCGCCAGCAGCTTGACGCCTAGCGGGAGTACAGATACGCAGTATTTT. This encodes CASSLTPSGSTDTQYF.

This clonotype has ten or more counts. This sequence joins TRBV12-3 or TRBV12-4 and TRBJ1-2; possibly TRBD1 for D (6 bases). The CDR3 runs 12 residues. V lost 6 bases, J lost 6 bases, and 11 bases lay in between. The CDR3 bases are TGTGCCAGCAGCCGGGACATCCATGGCTACACCTTC. Translation gives CASSRDIHGYTF.

The table lists this clonotype with many counts. This sequence joins TRBV20-1 and TRBJ1-4, with D possibly TRBD1 on 5 matching bases. CDR1 and CDR2 from the germline V gene are DFQATT and SNEGSKA (reference sequence). This CDR3 is built from 15 residues. With 4 bases removed from V and 3 bases from J, the gap between germline ends came to 15 bases. The CDR3 protein is CSATTSGLPNEKLFF. The CDR3 DNA reads as TGCAGTGCTACCACCTCAGGGTTGCCTAATGAAAAACTGTTTTTT.

About this clonotype itself: One end of the junction is discordant with germline, which a read error may explain. The chain links TRBV3-1 to TRBJ1-2; possible D gene TRBD1, 6 bases. Germline assignment: CDR1 LGHDT and CDR2 YNNKEL (reference sequence). CDR3 size: 12 residues. This chain's CDR3 is CASPRGHLPLPF. The CDR3 nucleotides are TGTGCCAGTCCGAGGGGACACCTTCCTTTACCCTTC.

This clonotype was seen many times. For the CDR3, the DNA is TGTGCCAGCAGCTCTGTTGCGGGGGGCTCCTACAATGAGCAGTTCTTC. This codes for CASSSVAGGSYNEQFF. The gene calls are TRBV7-9 and TRBJ2-1; TRBD2 matches at 8 bases. Germline loops: CDR1 SEHNR, CDR2 FQNEAQ (reference sequence). The CDR3 covers 16 residues. With V trimmed by 4 bases and J by 0 bases, 5 bases remained unmatched. Based on the CDR3 plus reference TRBV7-9 and TRBJ2-1, the full variable domain is DTGVSQNPRHKITKRGQNVTFRCDPISEHNRLYWYRQTLGQGPEFLTYFQNEAQLEKSRLLSDRFSAERPKGSFSTLEIQRTEQGDSAMYLCASSSVAGGSYNEQFFGPGTRLTVL.

This clonotype has more than one count but fewer than ten. The chain joins TRBV6-5 to TRBJ1-1, with a weak D call TRBD1 (5 bases). V lost 8 bases and J lost 9, with 10 bases in between. Germline values: CDR1 MNHEY, CDR2 SVGAGI. This CDR3 is 10 amino acids long. The CDR3 DNA follows: TGTGCCAGCTGGGGGATCCAAGCTTTCTTT. It encodes CASWGIQAFF.

This clonotype came up a few times. The chain carries TRBV20-1 and TRBJ2-3, with TRBD2 identical over 13 bases. The CDR3 runs to 15 residues. CDR1 and CDR2 (germline): DFQATT, SNEGSKA (reference sequence). After removal of 6 bases from V and 6 bases from J, the junction contained 9 bases not matched to a gene. CDR3 sequence: CSALGTSGNSDTQYF. The CDR3, as DNA: TGCAGTGCCCTCGGGACTAGCGGGAACTCCGATACGCAGTATTTT.

In this sample, this clonotype turned up a few times. V is TRBV7-6 and J is TRBJ1-2; D is unclear. CDR3 length: 13 residues. V was shortened by 2 bases and J by 4 bases, with 8 bases between the two germline ends. CDR1 SGHVS and CDR2 FNYEAQ come from the germline V gene. CDR3 nucleotide sequence: TGTGCCAGCAGCTTATCCCCGCTCTATGGCTACACCTTC. This sequence encodes CASSLSPLYGYTF. Full variable domain (outside the CDR3, taken from reference TRBV7-6 and TRBJ1-2): GAGVSQSPRYKVTKRGQDVALRCDPISGHVSLYWYRQALGQGPEFLTYFNYEAQQDKSGLPNDRFSAERPEGSISTLTIQRTEQRDSAMYRCASSLSPLYGYTFGSGTRLTVV.

This clonotype has a handful of counts. V usage is TRBV5-5 and J usage is TRBJ2-4, with D unresolved. CDR3 size: 13 residues. Germline loops: CDR1 SGHKS, CDR2 YYEKEE (reference sequence). The germline V and J ends were trimmed by 2 bases and 8 bases, with 11 bases remaining between them. Written as DNA, the CDR3 is TGTGCCAGCAGCTTTTCGGGTATGGACATTCAGTACTTC. Translating gives CASSFSGMDIQYF.

This clonotype was seen a few times. The J gene is TRBJ2-7, the V gene TRBV2, with 7 nucleotides matching TRBD2. The junction had 12 bases not matched to a gene; V was cut back by 10 bases and J by 6 bases. The CDR3 consists of 13 residues. From germline, CDR1 is SNHLY and CDR2 FYNNEI. The CDR3 DNA is TGTGCCACAGTTTTAAGCCCGGGAGGCGAGCAGTACGTC. Residues: CATVLSPGGEQYV.

With respect to this clonotype: This may stem from a read error, because a much larger clone lies one nucleotide away. The rearrangement joins TRBV7-8 to TRBJ2-1, with D unresolved. The CDR3 totals 14 residues. The germline V gene encodes CDR1 SGHVS and CDR2 FQNEAQ. CDR3 coding DNA: TGTGCCAGCAGCTCCGCTCGGACCGACAATGACCAGTTCTTC. Its protein is CASSSARTDNDQFF. Full variable domain (remainder filled in from reference TRBV7-8 and TRBJ2-1): GAGVSQSPRYKVAKRGQDVALRCDPISGHVSLFWYQQALGQGPEFLTYFQNEAQLDKSGLPSDRFFAERPEGSVSTLKIQRTQQEDSAVYLCASSSARTDNDQFFGPGTRLTVL.

The V gene is TRBV20-1, the J gene TRBJ2-2; possibly TRBD2 for D (5 bases). The V end was cut by 1 base, the J end by 1 base, with 19 bases between. CDR1 and CDR2 from the germline V gene are DFQATT and SNEGSKA (reference sequence). The CDR3 loop spans 18 amino acids. In DNA, the CDR3 is TGCAGTGCTAGAGCACCCGGAGCGGTGCCGGTGAACACCGGGGAGCTGTTTTTT. This encodes CSARAPGAVPVNTGELFF.

The chain links TRBV30 to TRBJ2-7; TRBD2 might be the D (6 bases). This CDR3 region has 13 residues. CDR1 and CDR2 (germline): GTSNPN, SVGIG (reference sequence). V gave up 3 bases and J gave up 2 bases, with 11 bases separating them. The CDR3 DNA reads TGTGCCTGGAGCGACGGGGGACCCTACGAGCAGTACGTC. Translation: CAWSDGGPYEQYV.

Many counts were recorded for this clonotype. The chain carries TRBV12-3 or TRBV12-4 and TRBJ2-1; perhaps TRBD1 as D (5 bases). The CDR3 covers 13 residues. Trimming cost V 2 bases and J 8 bases, with 10 bases left between them. CDR3 sequence (DNA): TGTGCCAGCAGTTTAAGGCAGGGCGATGAGCAGTTCTTC. Translated: CASSLRQGDEQFF.

This clonotype was found a few times. The chain's CDR3 is CASSIGSGDNEQFF. CDR3 nucleotide sequence: TGTGCCAGTAGTATAGGTAGCGGCGACAATGAGCAGTTCTTC. V gene TRBV19 combines with J gene TRBJ2-1; D is possibly TRBD2 (6 bases). The ends were cut back, 1 base at V and 5 bases at J, with 9 bases in the middle. The germline V gene has CDR1 LNHDA and CDR2 SQIVND (reference sequence). This CDR3 region has 14 residues.

This clonotype was picked up a small number of times. The chain couples TRBV12-3 or TRBV12-4 to TRBJ2-2, with 7 bases lining up with TRBD2. This CDR3 has 15 amino acids. With 3 bases clipped from V and 5 bases from J, the junction kept 6 bases outside the gene matches. The CDR3: CASSLPSGKTGELFF. Here the CDR3 DNA reads TGTGCCAGCAGTTTGCCTAGCGGAAAAACCGGGGAGCTGTTTTTT.

This clonotype has at least ten counts. The rearrangement links TRBV12-3 or TRBV12-4 to TRBJ2-1, with 8 bases aligning to TRBD2. The CDR3 contains 19 residues. V was clipped by 5 bases and J by 7 bases; unmatched bases: 22. The CDR3 DNA reads TGTGCCAGCAGTCCTGTCCCGGGACTAGTCTCGGGCCCATTAAATGAGCAGTTCTTC. As protein: CASSPVPGLVSGPLNEQFF.

The sample holds many counts of this clonotype. The rearrangement links TRBV7-8 to TRBJ2-5; D not resolved. Germline values: CDR1 SGHVS, CDR2 FQNEAQ. The length of the CDR3 is 13 residues. Between the trimmed V and J ends, which lost 2 bases and 3 bases, there was a span of 7 bases. The CDR3 loop reads CASSLPREETQYF. For the CDR3, the DNA is TGTGCCAGCAGCTTACCCCGTGAAGAGACCCAGTACTTC. Full variable domain (missing parts from reference TRBV7-8 and TRBJ2-5): GAGVSQSPRYKVAKRGQDVALRCDPISGHVSLFWYQQALGQGPEFLTYFQNEAQLDKSGLPSDRFFAERPEGSVSTLKIQRTQQEDSAVYLCASSLPREETQYFGPGTRLLVL.

This chain uses TRBV12-3 or TRBV12-4 with TRBJ1-1; the D is unclear. The CDR3 is made up of 13 amino acids. The ends were cut back, 7 bases at V and 6 bases at J, with 15 bases in the middle. CDR3 sequence: CASNRDYDPEAFF. Written as DNA, the CDR3 is TGTGCCAGCAATAGAGACTATGACCCTGAAGCTTTCTTT.

The chain is built from TRBV5-4 and TRBJ2-3, with D perhaps matching TRBD2 (5 bases). Trimming removed 2 bases from V and 6 bases from J, with 16 bases in between. The CDR3 totals 15 residues. Per the germline V gene, CDR1 is SGHNT and CDR2 is YYREEE (reference sequence). The DNA of the CDR3 is TGTGCCAGCAGCTTCCCGGGCCTTCCGGGGGATACGCAGTATTTT. Its translation is CASSFPGLPGDTQYF.

This clonotype was observed many times. CDR3 coding DNA: TGTGCCAGCAGTGAATTGGTGTTGGAGTATTTT. It yields the protein CASSELVLEYF. This chain joins TRBV2 and TRBJ2-3; D gene uncertain. CDR3 length: 11 residues. Between the trimmed V and J ends, which lost 2 bases and 13 bases, there was a span of 10 bases. The germline V gene has CDR1 SNHLY and CDR2 FYNNEI. Supplemented by reference TRBV2 and TRBJ2-3, the full variable domain reads EPEVTQTPSHQVTQMGQEVILRCVPISNHLYFYWYRQILGQKVEFLVSFYNNEISEKSEIFDDQFSVERPDGSNFTLKIRSTKLEDSAMYFCASSELVLEYFGPGTRLTVL.

This clonotype turned up a few times. The V and J genes are TRBV12-3 or TRBV12-4 and TRBJ1-1, with D possibly matching TRBD1 (5 bases). There are 11 residues in the CDR3. Trimming pared 8 bases from V and 11 bases from J, leaving 15 bases between. CDR3: CASHLGQMAFF. CDR3 nucleotide sequence: TGTGCCAGCCACCTGGGGCAAATGGCTTTCTTT.

Only a few counts were recorded for this clonotype. The chain uses TRBV19 and TRBJ2-1, with TRBD2 matching over 7 bases. Germline assignment: CDR1 LNHDA and CDR2 SQIVND (reference sequence). V shed 1 base and J 6 bases; nucleotides not matched to a gene: 6. The CDR3 loop spans 15 amino acids. The DNA for the CDR3 is TGTGCCAGTAGTATAGTCGGCGGGAGCCCCAATGAGCAGTTCTTC. It specifies CASSIVGGSPNEQFF.

In its sample, this clonotype was seen a few times. V is TRBV12-3 or TRBV12-4 and J is TRBJ2-6; TRBD2 agrees at 7 bases. CDR3 length: 15 amino acids. Trimming removed 8 bases from V and 1 base from J; junction bases left unmatched: 5. CDR3 coding DNA: TGTGCCAGCGGTACGGGGGGTTCTGGGGCCAACGTCCTGACTTTC. Protein product: CASGTGGSGANVLTF.

The CDR3 nucleotides read TGCGCCAGCAGCCAAGCCGGGACTAGCTATGAGCAGTTCTTC. As protein: CASSQAGTSYEQFF. V usage is TRBV4-1 and J usage is TRBJ2-1; 9 bases line up with TRBD2. The CDR3 is made up of 14 amino acids. Germline V gene data show CDR1 as MGHRA and CDR2 as YSYEKL. The V gene end was trimmed by 1 base and the J gene end by 8 bases; junction bases not matched to a gene: 3.

This clonotype was seen repeatedly, ten times or more. The V gene is TRBV20-1, the J gene TRBJ2-1; 8 nucleotides agree with TRBD1. The length of the CDR3 is 16 residues. The V gene's germline CDR1 is DFQATT and CDR2 SNEGSKA (reference sequence). V shed 4 bases and J 1 base; nucleotides not matched to a gene: 9. CDR3 nucleotide sequence: TGCAGTGCTATCCACAGGGGGTCCGAATCCTACAATGAGCAGTTCTTC. Translating it yields CSAIHRGSESYNEQFF.

Comments on this clonotype: An end of the junction does not agree with germline; a read error may underlie this. The chain carries TRBV5-6 and TRBJ1-2; TRBD1 might be the D (6 bases). CDR1 and CDR2 from the germline V gene are SGHDT and YYEEEE. This CDR3 contains 17 residues. CDR3: CSSSIQGKQAHLRGYTF. As DNA, the CDR3 is TGTTCCAGCAGTATTCAGGGGAAGCAGGCCCACCTGCGGGGCTACACCTTC.